Below are 7 T cell receptor beta chains sequenced from a single sample in a study of Tregs in tolerant kidney transplant recipients (dated 2019 in TCRdb). The time point label here, explained by the study, means: blood sample drawn before combined kidney and bone marrow transplant. Library construction relied on the immunoSEQ multiplex PCR assay. Not all clones reach the TCRdb copy of this immuneACCESS table, which keeps in-frame sequences only. Checked studies attribute under half of the gap to unresolved V genes and leave the rest unexplained. In this sample's table one finds roughly 48,000 clones. Roughly 0.89% of the sample is held by the ten biggest clonotypes. The specimen comprised CD4+ T cells from blood, sampled before the transplant. The receptors were sampled from a human donor who received a combined kidney and bone marrow transplant.

As for this clone: The CDR3 extends 3 residues past the end of the read, so its final part is completed from the germline J gene. The J gene is TRBJ2-7, the V gene TRBV28; the match to TRBD1 covers 11 bases. Germline-derived CDR1 and CDR2 are MDHEN and SYDVKM. V was pared by 5 bases and J by 0 bases, with 6 bases of the junction left unmatched. The CDR3 covers 16 residues. This chain's CDR3 is CASSGQGALRSYEQYF. The covered CDR3 bases are TGTGCCAGCAGTGGACAGGGGGCCCTTCGCTCCTACGAG. Complete variable domain (other parts from reference TRBV28 and TRBJ2-7): DVKVTQSSRYLVKRTGEKVFLECVQDMDHENMFWYRQDPGLGLRLIYFSYDVKMKEKGDIPEGYSVSREKKERFSLILESASTNQTSMYLCASSGQGALRSYEQYFGPGTRLTVT.

Remarks on this clone: Read data end 3 residues before the CDR3 end; the end is taken from the germline J gene. The chain has TRBV7-9 and TRBJ2-1; 9 positions match TRBD2. The CDR3 runs to 15 residues. CDR1 SEHNR and CDR2 FQNEAQ come from the germline V gene (reference sequence). Trimming cost V 1 base and J 3 bases; bases outside gene matches: 1. CDR3 DNA, as far as it was read: TGTGCCAGCAGCTTAGATAGCGGGAGCTACAATGAG. Protein sequence: CASSLDSGSYNE. The whole CDR3 protein reads CASSLDSGSYNEQFF.

On this clone: The CDR3 extends 3 residues past the end of the read, so its final part is completed from the germline J gene. The chain has TRBV5-1 and TRBJ2-5; possible D gene TRBD1, 6 bases. The CDR3 has 14 residues. Trimming left V 5 bases short and J 2 bases short, with 13 bases between. Per the germline V gene, CDR1 is SGHRS and CDR2 is YFSETQ. Incomplete CDR3 DNA: TGCGCCAGCAGTCCTCAGGGGTATCAAGAGACC. As protein: CASSPQGYQET. The CDR3 in full is CASSPQGYQETQYF.

Points on this clone: The CDR3 end falls 3 residues outside the read, so it is completed with the germline J gene. The rearrangement links TRBV19 to TRBJ1-6, with 11 bases matching TRBD1. This CDR3 comprises 15 residues. V shed 7 bases, J shed 5 bases, and the junction held 4 bases outside the gene matches. Per germline, CDR1 LNHDA and CDR2 SQIVND (reference sequence). Incomplete CDR3 DNA: TGTGCCAGTACGGGACAGGGGGGTAATAATTCACCC. Protein sequence: CASTGQGGNNSP. The whole CDR3 reads CASTGQGGNNSPLHF.

On this clone: The read is 3 residues too short to cover the CDR3 end, so that end is filled in from the germline J gene. The rearrangement joins TRBV10-3 to TRBJ1-4; 9 bases match TRBD1. The germline CDR1 and CDR2 sequences are ENHRY and SYGVKD. The CDR3 spans 17 residues. The J segment lost 6 bases and the V segment lost 2 bases, leaving 10 bases of the junction unmatched. The CDR3 sequence: CAISETIRTGEDEKLFF. The DNA read from the CDR3 is TGTGCCATCAGTGAGACTATCCGGACAGGGGAGGATGAAAAA.

A note on this clone: The read finishes 3 residues shy of the CDR3 end, and the germline J gene is used to complete it. The V and J genes are TRBV19 and TRBJ1-2, with TRBD1 matching 8 bases. The CDR3 runs 14 residues. Germline-derived CDR1 and CDR2 are LNHDA and SQIVND (reference sequence). The sequenced CDR3 bases are TGTGCCAGTACCCGTACAGGGGGTTTAGACGAG. Residues: CASTRTGGLDE. The complete CDR3 reads CASTRTGGLDEYTF.

As regards this clone: Sequencing ends 3 residues short of the CDR3 end; the germline J gene provides the rest. This chain uses TRBV30 with TRBJ2-3; weak D call: TRBD1 (5 bases). Germline V gives CDR1 GTSNPN, CDR2 SVGIG (reference sequence). Trimming shortened V by 4 bases and J by 1 base, and 12 bases separated the two germline ends. CDR3 length equals 14 residues. The sequenced part of the CDR3 DNA is TGTGCCTGGACTAGGAGACAGCGCACAGATACG. Translation gives CAWTRRQRTDT. The whole CDR3 reads CAWTRRQRTDTQYF.